Listed here are 17 T cell receptor beta chains from one sample, sequenced in a study of CD8 T cells in ankylosing spondylitis. TCRdb re-called the 5' RACE reads through MiXCR, storing one row per CDR3 protein. The repertoire holds hundreds of thousands of distinct CDR3 sequences, with over 7% as singletons. The specimen sequenced was blood, either unsorted or a sorted T cell fraction (not recorded which). The receptors originated from a female donor with ankylosing spondylitis or in good health (not recorded which).

This clonotype occurred many times. The chain combines TRBV20-1 with TRBJ1-2; no firm D call. The CDR3 is 13 amino acids. Germline V gene data show CDR1 as DFQATT and CDR2 as SNEGSKA (reference sequence). Trimming cost V 0 bases and J 5 bases, with 10 bases left between them. The CDR3 coding sequence is TGCAGTGCTAGAGACAGCTCTGGGTATGGCTACACCTTC. As protein: CSARDSSGYGYTF.

This clonotype was observed many times. V usage is TRBV10-1 and J usage is TRBJ1-1; 10 bases are a match to TRBD1. Losses at the gene ends were 3 bases for V and 8 bases for J; bases not matched to a gene: 6. Germline-derived CDR1 and CDR2 are WNHNN and SYGVQD (reference sequence). The CDR3 loop spans 14 amino acids. The CDR3 DNA reads TGCGCCAGCAGTGATCGTGGACAGGGGGAGGAAGCTTTCTTT. Amino acid sequence: CASSDRGQGEEAFF.

As concerns this clonotype: Just one base apart from a much larger clone, this may be a read error. The chain joins TRBV6-5 to TRBJ2-1; TRBD2 aligns across 13 bases. There are 18 residues in the CDR3. Germline lookup yields CDR1 MNHEY and CDR2 SVGAGI. CDR3 sequence (DNA): TGTGCCAACAGTTACGGGGCACCACTAGCGGGAGGGCCCAATGAGCAGTTCTTC. This gives the protein CANSYGAPLAGGPNEQFF.

There are many counts of this clonotype. The chain couples TRBV7-9 to TRBJ2-3; TRBD1 is a possible D gene (5 bases). This CDR3 spans 16 amino acids. Germline V gene sequence: CDR1 SEHNR, CDR2 FQNEAQ (reference sequence). V lost 1 base to trimming and J lost 0 bases, with 11 bases between them. In DNA, the CDR3 is TGTGCCAGCAGCTTAGGGTTTGGGGCCAGCACAGATACGCAGTATTTT. This encodes CASSLGFGASTDTQYF.

This chain connects TRBV2 to TRBJ2-3, with D hard to call. V shed 2 bases and J shed 4 bases, with 4 bases lying between them. The V gene's germline CDR1 is SNHLY and CDR2 FYNNEI. The CDR3 is 12 residues long. The CDR3 protein is CASSETADTQYF. CDR3 bases: TGTGCCAGCAGTGAAACCGCAGATACGCAGTATTTT.

This clonotype appeared many times. V is TRBV2 and J is TRBJ1-1; D possibly corresponds to TRBD1 (6 bases). V lost 4 bases and J 4 bases, leaving 10 bases between the germline ends. The CDR3 is 13 amino acids. Per the germline V gene, CDR1 is SNHLY and CDR2 is FYNNEI. The DNA of the CDR3 is TGTGCCAGCAGTGCCCAGGGGAGCACTGAAGCTTTCTTT. Protein sequence: CASSAQGSTEAFF.

This clonotype was detected ten times or more. This chain connects TRBV6-5 to TRBJ1-2; D remains ambiguous. V was clipped by 0 bases and J by 8 bases, with 10 bases between them. This CDR3 contains 13 residues. Germline assignment: CDR1 MNHEY and CDR2 SVGAGI. CDR3 in amino acids: CASSYSRVVGYTF. The CDR3 DNA reads TGTGCCAGCAGTTACTCTCGGGTTGTCGGCTACACCTTC.

This clonotype was recorded a few times. This chain connects TRBV20-1 to TRBJ2-7, with D perhaps matching TRBD1 or TRBD2 (5 bases each). Germline-derived CDR1 and CDR2 are DFQATT and SNEGSKA (reference sequence). V lost 0 bases, J lost 1 base, and 13 bases lay in between. The CDR3 is 15 residues long. The CDR3 sequence is CSARDGGTASYEQYF. The CDR3 DNA follows: TGCAGTGCTAGAGATGGTGGGACGGCTTCCTACGAGCAGTACTTC.

Of note for this clonotype: This may be a read error, as it is one base from a much larger clone. The chain carries TRBV30 and TRBJ1-1, with no clear D. Germline V gene sequence: CDR1 GTSNPN, CDR2 SVGIG (reference sequence). This CDR3 is 11 amino acids long. CDR3 coding DNA: TGTGCCCGGAGTGTATTGGGAACAAGGTTCTTT. Protein sequence: CARSVLGTRFF.

This clonotype was observed a few times. The rearrangement links TRBV11-2 to TRBJ2-1, with TRBD2 matching 8 bases. The CDR3 is 17 amino acids. The trim removed 1 base at V and 3 bases at J, leaving 8 bases unmatched. CDR1 and CDR2 from the germline V gene are SGHAT and FQNNGV. As DNA, the CDR3 is TGTGCCAGCAGCTTAGGTACTAGCGGCCTACTCTACAATGAGCAGTTCTTC. This encodes CASSLGTSGLLYNEQFF.

At least ten counts were recorded for this clonotype. The V call is TRBV29-1, the J call TRBJ2-7; 9 nucleotides match TRBD1. Germline CDR1 and CDR2: SQVTM and ANQGSEA. The CDR3 extends over 12 amino acids. V lost 7 bases and J lost 5; bases outside the gene matches: 6. CDR3 amino acids: CSALQGADEQYF. CDR3 DNA sequence: TGCAGCGCATTACAGGGGGCGGACGAGCAGTACTTC.

This clonotype was seen ten or more times. This sequence joins TRBV5-5 and TRBJ2-5, with a weak D call TRBD2 (6 bases). Germline loops: CDR1 SGHKS, CDR2 YYEKEE (reference sequence). The CDR3 length is 15 residues. V dropped 4 bases and J dropped 2 bases, with 15 bases sitting between them. CDR3 in amino acids: CASSPPGGLQETQYF. In DNA form, the CDR3 reads TGTGCCAGCAGCCCCCCCGGGGGACTTCAAGAGACCCAGTACTTC.

This clonotype was counted at least ten times. This chain connects TRBV20-1 to TRBJ2-6, with unresolved D. The CDR3 has 15 amino acids. In germline, CDR1 is DFQATT, CDR2 SNEGSKA (reference sequence). With 6 bases removed from V and 0 bases from J, the gap between germline ends came to 12 bases. The CDR3 spells CSASNLVSGANVLTF. The CDR3 DNA reads as TGCAGTGCCTCAAATCTGGTCTCTGGGGCCAACGTCCTGACTTTC.

This clonotype was seen at least ten times. The rearrangement links TRBV4-3 to TRBJ2-1; 11 nucleotides line up with TRBD2. Trimming at V came to 4 bases and at J to 6 bases, leaving 5 bases not matched to a gene. This CDR3 has 15 amino acids. Germline lookup yields CDR1 LGHNA and CDR2 YSLEER. The CDR3 loop reads CASSLGTSGINEQFF. The CDR3 DNA follows: TGCGCCAGCAGCCTCGGGACTAGCGGAATCAATGAGCAGTTCTTC.

This clonotype was detected a few times. This sequence joins TRBV2 and TRBJ2-2, with a tentative D call TRBD2 (5 bases). Germline V CDR1 and CDR2: SNHLY, FYNNEI. The CDR3 covers 16 residues. V was clipped by 4 bases and J by 0 bases, with 12 bases between them. In nucleotides, the CDR3 is TGTGCCAGCAGTGGCCGTGGAGGAACGAACACCGGGGAGCTGTTTTTT. Translating it yields CASSGRGGTNTGELFF.

This clonotype was observed at least ten times. This chain connects TRBV6-5 to TRBJ2-1; D remains ambiguous. Germline V CDR1 and CDR2: MNHEY, SVGAGI. V was shortened by 0 bases and J by 8 bases, with 17 bases between the two germline ends. This CDR3 has 16 residues. DNA of the CDR3: TGTGCCAGCAGTTACTCGTTTGTGGTATCCCTATATGAGCAGTTCTTC. Translation: CASSYSFVVSLYEQFF.

This clonotype was seen repeatedly, ten times or more. The chain employs TRBV19 and TRBJ1-2; tentative D call: TRBD1 (5 bases). Germline V lookup: CDR1 LNHDA, CDR2 SQIVND (reference sequence). The V end was cut by 4 bases, the J end by 0 bases, with 9 bases between. The CDR3 totals 14 residues. CDR3 amino acids: CASSRGNTNYGYTF. CDR3 DNA sequence: TGTGCCAGTAGTAGGGGGAACACTAACTATGGCTACACCTTC.